Shown below are 10 T cell receptor beta chains from a single sample sequenced in a study of T cell changes during pregnancy in multiple sclerosis (dated by TCRdb to the late 2010s). The library was generated by the immunoSEQ multiplex PCR assay. TCRdb stores this immuneACCESS table with in-frame sequences only. Part of the clones is absent; in the studies checked, under half of the shortfall reflects unresolved V genes, and no reason is known for the rest. Across this sample there are about 59,000 clones, with about 94% seen only once. Of the sample, 2.5% to 3% is held by the ten largest clones. Sequenced material: CD8+ T cells from peripheral blood mononuclear cells, taken after pregnancy. These receptor sequences come from a female donor with multiple sclerosis, enrolled in a pregnancy study.

The V gene is TRBV9, the J gene TRBJ2-1; 10 positions match TRBD2. Germline CDR1 is SGDLS and CDR2 is YYNGEE. The CDR3 runs 17 residues. Trimming cost V 0 bases and J 5 bases; bases outside gene matches: 8. The CDR3 DNA reads as TGTGCCAGCAGCGTAGCCCCCGCTAGCGGGAGACACAATGAGCAGTTCTTC. As protein: CASSVAPASGRHNEQFF.

The chain couples TRBV7-9 to TRBJ2-5; 7 nucleotides line up with TRBD1. The CDR3 contains 16 residues. The germline CDR1 and CDR2 sequences are SEHNR and FQNEAQ (reference sequence). Losses at the gene ends were 1 base for V and 3 bases for J; bases not matched to a gene: 8. This CDR3 is CASSLGTLTGEETQYF. The CDR3 DNA sequence: TGTGCCAGCAGCTTAGGGACTCTAACAGGGGAAGAGACCCAGTACTTC.

J is TRBJ2-1 and V is TRBV9; 7 bases map to TRBD2. CDR1 and CDR2 from the germline V gene are SGDLS and YYNGEE. The length of the CDR3 is 15 residues. The V and J ends lost 1 base and 8 bases, in that order; junction bases with no gene match: 9. For the CDR3, the DNA is TGTGCCAGCAGCGTATCTGGCGGGAGTGGTGATGAGCAGTTCTTC. Its protein product is CASSVSGGSGDEQFF.

This sequence joins TRBV7-9 and TRBJ2-1, with D possibly being TRBD2 (5 bases). CDR3 length: 16 amino acids. CDR1 and CDR2 from the germline V gene are SEHNR and FQNEAQ (reference sequence). V lost 0 bases to trimming and J lost 0 bases, with 9 bases between them. The CDR3 loop is CASSLAMGSSYNEQFF. The CDR3 DNA sequence: TGTGCCAGCAGCTTAGCGATGGGGAGCTCCTACAATGAGCAGTTCTTC.

The chain uses TRBV25-1 and TRBJ1-2, with 9 bases aligning to TRBD1. Germline CDR1 and CDR2: MGHDK and SYGVNS. The V segment lost 6 bases and the J segment 3 bases; nucleotides outside the gene matches: 8. The CDR3 runs 15 residues. The CDR3 region is CASSVLGQGHYGYTF. CDR3 nucleotides: TGTGCCAGCAGCGTGCTGGGACAGGGCCACTATGGCTACACCTTC.

The chain employs TRBV2 and TRBJ2-7, with D tentatively TRBD2 (5 bases). Germline lookup yields CDR1 SNHLY and CDR2 FYNNEI. V was cut by 4 bases and J by 0 bases, with 16 bases left in between. This CDR3 has 16 amino acids. The CDR3 nucleotides read TGTGCCAGCAGTGGGTACTTGGCGGAGGCCTCCTACGAGCAGTACTTC. Its protein product is CASSGYLAEASYEQYF. Supplemented by reference TRBV2 and TRBJ2-7, the full variable domain reads EPEVTQTPSHQVTQMGQEVILRCVPISNHLYFYWYRQILGQKVEFLVSFYNNEISEKSEIFDDQFSVERPDGSNFTLKIRSTKLEDSAMYFCASSGYLAEASYEQYFGPGTRLTVT.

This chain uses TRBV15 with TRBJ1-5, with a possible D match to TRBD1 (5 bases). This CDR3 is built from 16 residues. Trimming stripped 3 bases from V and 1 base from J, with 13 bases between. Per germline, CDR1 LNHNV and CDR2 YYDKDF (reference sequence). In nucleotides, the CDR3 is TGTGCCACCAGCAGTAGGGGCATGCCCAGCAATCAGCCCCAGCATTTT. Its protein product is CATSSRGMPSNQPQHF.

CDR3 protein: CASSMGGRNEQYF. The DNA for the CDR3 is TGTGCCAGTAGTATGGGGGGGAGAAACGAGCAGTACTTC. The chain carries TRBV19 and TRBJ2-7; 7 bases are a match to TRBD2. CDR3 size: 13 residues. Germline values: CDR1 LNHDA, CDR2 SQIVND (reference sequence). The V segment lost 3 bases and the J segment 5 bases; nucleotides outside the gene matches: 4.

V gene TRBV4-1 combines with J gene TRBJ1-1; a possible D gene is TRBD1 (6 bases). CDR1 is MGHRA and CDR2 is YSYEKL in the germline V gene. The CDR3 is 14 residues long. Trimming shortened V by 2 bases and J by 5 bases, and 12 bases separated the two germline ends. In DNA, the CDR3 is TGCGCCAGCAGCCAAACAGGGCAGGGGACTGAAGCTTTCTTT. As protein: CASSQTGQGTEAFF.

The V and J genes are TRBV19 and TRBJ1-1; 8 nucleotides agree with TRBD1. Per the germline V gene, CDR1 is LNHDA and CDR2 is SQIVND (reference sequence). The CDR3 sequence is 12 residues long. V shed 10 bases, J shed 5 bases, and the junction held 6 bases outside the gene matches. DNA for the CDR3: TGTGCCACAGGACAGGGTCAGACTGAAGCTTTCTTT. Protein sequence: CATGQGQTEAFF.